This T cell receptor beta chain was observed in a study of technical replicates of blood from a few donors. Sequenced by immunoSEQ multiplex PCR; TCRdb stores in-frame clones only, minus some. The sample holds 50,000 to 60,000 clones, about nine tenths seen once. V was clipped by 3 bases and J by 4 bases; unmatched bases: 3. Germline CDR1 PRHDT, CDR2 FYEKMQ (reference sequence). The CDR3 totals 14 residues. This clone was seen once. The receptor's source is a human donor in good health. Some clones in this sample may be carry-over from other donors' samples. What was sequenced was PBMCs. The chain has TRBV13 and TRBJ2-1; the match to TRBD2 covers 7 bases. CDR3 amino acids: CASSLPSGYNEQFF. CDR3 nucleotide sequence: TGTGCCAGCAGCTTGCCTAGCGGATACAATGAGCAGTTCTTC.